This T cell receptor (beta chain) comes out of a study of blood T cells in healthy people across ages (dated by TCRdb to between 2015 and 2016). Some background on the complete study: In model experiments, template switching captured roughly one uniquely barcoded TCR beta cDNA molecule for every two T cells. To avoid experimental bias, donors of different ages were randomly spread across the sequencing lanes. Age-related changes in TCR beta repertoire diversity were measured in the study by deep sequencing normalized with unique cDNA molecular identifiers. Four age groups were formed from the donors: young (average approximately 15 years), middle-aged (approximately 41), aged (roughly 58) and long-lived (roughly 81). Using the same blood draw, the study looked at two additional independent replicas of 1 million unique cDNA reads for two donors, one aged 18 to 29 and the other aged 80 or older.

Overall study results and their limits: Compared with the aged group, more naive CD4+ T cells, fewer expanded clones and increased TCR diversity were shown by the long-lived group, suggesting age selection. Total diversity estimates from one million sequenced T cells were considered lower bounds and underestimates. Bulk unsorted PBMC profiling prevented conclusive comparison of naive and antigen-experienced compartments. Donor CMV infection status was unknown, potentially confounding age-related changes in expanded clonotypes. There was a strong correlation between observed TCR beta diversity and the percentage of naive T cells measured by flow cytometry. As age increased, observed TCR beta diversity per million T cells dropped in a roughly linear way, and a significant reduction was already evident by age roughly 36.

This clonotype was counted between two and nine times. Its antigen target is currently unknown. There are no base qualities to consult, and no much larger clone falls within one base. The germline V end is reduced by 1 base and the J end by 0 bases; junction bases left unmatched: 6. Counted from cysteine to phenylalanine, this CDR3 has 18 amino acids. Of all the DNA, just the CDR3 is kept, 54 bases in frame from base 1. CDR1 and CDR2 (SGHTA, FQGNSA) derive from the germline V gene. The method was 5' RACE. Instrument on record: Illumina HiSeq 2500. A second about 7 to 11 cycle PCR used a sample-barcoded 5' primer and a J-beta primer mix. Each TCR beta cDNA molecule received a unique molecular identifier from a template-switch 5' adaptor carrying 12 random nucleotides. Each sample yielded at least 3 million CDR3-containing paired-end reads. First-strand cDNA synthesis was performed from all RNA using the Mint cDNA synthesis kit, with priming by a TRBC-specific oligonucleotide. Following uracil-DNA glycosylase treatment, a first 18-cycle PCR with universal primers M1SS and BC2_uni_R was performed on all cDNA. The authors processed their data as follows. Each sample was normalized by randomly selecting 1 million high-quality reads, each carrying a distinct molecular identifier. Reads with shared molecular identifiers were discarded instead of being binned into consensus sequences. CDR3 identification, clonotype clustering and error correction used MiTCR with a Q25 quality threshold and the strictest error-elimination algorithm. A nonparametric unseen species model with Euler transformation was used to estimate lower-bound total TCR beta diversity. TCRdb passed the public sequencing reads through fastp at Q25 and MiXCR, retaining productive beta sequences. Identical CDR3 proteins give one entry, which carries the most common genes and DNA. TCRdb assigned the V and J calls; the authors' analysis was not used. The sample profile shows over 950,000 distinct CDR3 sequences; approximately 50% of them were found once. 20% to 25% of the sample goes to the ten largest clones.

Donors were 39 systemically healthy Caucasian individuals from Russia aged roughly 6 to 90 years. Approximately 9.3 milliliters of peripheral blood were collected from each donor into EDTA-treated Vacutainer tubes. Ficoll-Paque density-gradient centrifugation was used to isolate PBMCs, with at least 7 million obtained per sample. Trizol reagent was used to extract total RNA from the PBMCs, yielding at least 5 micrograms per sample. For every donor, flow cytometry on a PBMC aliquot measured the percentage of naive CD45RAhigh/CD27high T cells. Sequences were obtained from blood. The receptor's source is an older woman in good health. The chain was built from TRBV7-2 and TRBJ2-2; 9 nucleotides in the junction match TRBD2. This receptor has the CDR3 CASSLGLAASANTGELFF. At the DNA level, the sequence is TGTGCCAGCAGCTTAGGACTAGCGGCCTCCGCGAACACCGGGGAGCTGTTTTTT.